This TCR beta chain is from a study of T cells in Graves' hyperthyroidism and ophthalmopathy. The CDR3 runs 14 residues. The V and J ends lost 0 bases and 6 bases respectively, with 11 bases between them. Germline loops: CDR1 LNHNV, CDR2 YYDKDF (reference sequence). This clonotype was seen more than once but under ten times. Researchers took RNA transcripts and amplified the TCR beta CDR3 regions from them. The TCR CDR3 first-round RT-PCR relied on the HTBI primer set. In TCRdb, the multiplex PCR reads were re-called with MiXCR into one record per CDR3 protein. This table holds some 460,000 distinct CDR3 sequences, about 15% found once.

The rearrangement joins TRBV15 to TRBJ1-2; a possible D gene is TRBD1 (5 bases). The sequence derives from a young woman with Graves' hyperthyroidism. The sample consisted of blood. The CDR3 sequence: CATSRDRAGHGYTF. In DNA, the CDR3 is TGTGCCACCAGCAGAGACCGGGCAGGGCATGGCTACACCTTC.